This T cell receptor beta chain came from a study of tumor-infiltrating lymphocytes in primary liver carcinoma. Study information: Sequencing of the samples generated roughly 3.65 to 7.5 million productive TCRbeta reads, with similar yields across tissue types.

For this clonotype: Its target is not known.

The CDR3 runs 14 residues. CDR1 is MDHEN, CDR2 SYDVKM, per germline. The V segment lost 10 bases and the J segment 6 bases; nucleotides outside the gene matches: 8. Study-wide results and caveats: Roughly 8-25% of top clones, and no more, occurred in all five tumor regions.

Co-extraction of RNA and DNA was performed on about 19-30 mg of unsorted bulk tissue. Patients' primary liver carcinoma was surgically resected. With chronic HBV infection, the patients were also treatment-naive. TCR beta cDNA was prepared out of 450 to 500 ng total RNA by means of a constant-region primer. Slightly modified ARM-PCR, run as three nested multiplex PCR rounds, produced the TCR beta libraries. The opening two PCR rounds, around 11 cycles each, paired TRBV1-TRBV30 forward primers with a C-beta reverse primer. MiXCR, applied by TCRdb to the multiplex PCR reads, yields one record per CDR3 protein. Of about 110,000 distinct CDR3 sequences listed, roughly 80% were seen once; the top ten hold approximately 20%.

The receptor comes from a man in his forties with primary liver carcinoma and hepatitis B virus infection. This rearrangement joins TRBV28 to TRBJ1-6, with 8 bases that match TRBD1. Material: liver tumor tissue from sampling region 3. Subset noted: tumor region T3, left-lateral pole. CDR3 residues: CANAGDRFNSPLHF. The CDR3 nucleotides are TGTGCCAACGCCGGGGACAGGTTTAATTCACCCCTCCACTTT. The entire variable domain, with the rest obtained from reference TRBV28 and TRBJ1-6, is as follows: DVKVTQSSRYLVKRTGEKVFLECVQDMDHENMFWYRQDPGLGLRLIYFSYDVKMKEKGDIPEGYSVSREKKERFSLILESASTNQTSMYLCANAGDRFNSPLHFGNGTRLTVT.